The rows below give T cell receptor beta chains drawn from one sample of a study of cytomegalovirus exposure and HLA in healthy donors. Sequencing used immunoSEQ multiplex PCR; TCRdb keeps in-frame clones, though not all of them. In the table there are more than 100,000 clones, roughly 9% of which are singletons. Sequencing was carried out using PBMCs. Receptors were obtained from a middle-aged woman in good health and CMV-seropositive. The CDR3 runs from the conserved cysteine through the conserved F or W. D genes are given only for firm matches. Some rows have no size entry. The others give once, few or many, or a class for an expanded clone.

TRBV5-1	NA	few	TRBJ2-1	TGCGCCAGCAGTTACTACAATGAGCAGTTCTTC	CASSYYNEQFF
TRBV2	NA	few	TRBJ2-1	TGTGCCAGCAGATATTACAATGAGCAGTTCTTC	CASRYYNEQFF
TRBV9	TRBD1	few	TRBJ1-4	TGTGCCAGCAGCCCACGACAGGGGCGTAATGAAAAACTGTTTTTT	CASSPRQGRNEKLFF
TRBV4-2	TRBD1	NA	TRBJ1-6	TGTGCCAGCAGCCAAGTTCAGGGGGTGGGGGTGGGATCACCCCTCCACTTT	CASSQVQGVGVGSPLHF
TRBV5-4	NA	few	TRBJ1-6	TGTGCCAGCACCGACTGGGGGCGCGCCAATAATTCACCCCTCCACTTT	CASTDWGRANNSPLHF
TRBV6-5	TRBD1	few	TRBJ1-2	TGTGCCAGCAGTTACTCGACAGGGGGTATGGGCTATGGCTACACCTTC	CASSYSTGGMGYGYTF
TRBV5-1	NA	NA	TRBJ2-1	TGCGCCAGCAGCACCCTGGACAGCGGAATCAATGAGCAGTTCTTC	CASSTLDSGINEQFF
TRBV18	TRBD1	few	TRBJ1-4	TGTGCCAGCTCACCAAGCTTACCGGGACAGGGCAATGAAAAACTGTTTTTT	CASSPSLPGQGNEKLFF
TRBV7-9	TRBD2	few	TRBJ2-5	TGTGCCAGCAGCGGGGGGGACTTTGCCTCGGAAGAGACCCAGTACTTC	CASSGGDFASEETQYF
TRBV2	NA	few	TRBJ1-2	TGTGCCAGCAGTGCCGAGCGCCAAATTGGCTACACCTTC	CASSAERQIGYTF
TRBV16	NA	NA	TRBJ1-2	TGTGCCAGCAGCCTCGGGACATTGGGCTACACCTTC	CASSLGTLGYTF
TRBV29-1	TRBD1	few	TRBJ1-2	TGCAGCGTTGGGCAGGCAGGGGGCTACGGCTACACCTTC	CSVGQAGGYGYTF
TRBV11-3	NA	NA	TRBJ2-2	TGTGCCAGCAGCTTAGGGGCCGGCGGGGAGCTGTTTTTT	CASSLGAGGELFF
TRBV19	TRBD1	NA	TRBJ1-2	TGTGCCAGTAGTAAGGACAGGGAATATGGCTACACCTTC	CASSKDREYGYTF
TRBV4-3	TRBD1	few	TRBJ2-7	TGCGCCAGCAGCCAAGATAGGACAGGGGGCGACTACGAGCAGTACTTC	CASSQDRTGGDYEQYF
TRBV5-1	NA	few	TRBJ1-1	TGCGCCAGCAGCTTGGACGGTTTGAACACTGAAGCTTTCTTT	CASSLDGLNTEAFF
TRBV29-1	NA	few	TRBJ2-2	TGCAGCGTTGGCGTAGGGACTAACACCGGGGAGCTGTTTTTT	CSVGVGTNTGELFF
TRBV15	NA	NA	TRBJ1-5	TGTGCCACCAGCAGAGATCTGGGGACAATTGGCAATCAGCCCCAGCATTTT	CATSRDLGTIGNQPQHF
TRBV19	NA	few	TRBJ2-2	TGTGCCAGCTCGGGGACTCCGAACACCGGGGAGCTGTTTTTT	CASSGTPNTGELFF
TRBV5-1	NA	NA	TRBJ2-3	TGCGCCAGCAGCTTGGGACAGTTCACAGATACGCAGTATTTT	CASSLGQFTDTQYF
TRBV5-1	NA	NA	TRBJ2-3	TGCGCCAGCAGCTTGGAGGAGGCCACAGATACGCAGTATTTT	CASSLEEATDTQYF
TRBV7-9	TRBD2	NA	TRBJ2-1	TGTGCCAGCAGCCCTTCGCGGGGGGACGCCTACAATGAGCAGTTCTTC	CASSPSRGDAYNEQFF
TRBV7-9	TRBD1	NA	TRBJ1-2	TGTGCCAGCAGCTTAGCGGGACAGCCTTATGGCTACACCTTC	CASSLAGQPYGYTF
TRBV19	NA	NA	TRBJ1-6	TGTGCCAGTAGTACAAGCCTGGATTCACCCCTCCACTTT	CASSTSLDSPLHF
TRBV19	TRBD2	few	TRBJ2-2	TGTGCCAGTAGTACCGGGACTATTAACACCGGGGAGCTGTTTTTT	CASSTGTINTGELFF